These 4 T cell receptor beta chains share one sample of origin, sequenced in a study of OX40 agonist ivuxolimab in advanced cancers. Sequencing used immunoSEQ multiplex PCR; TCRdb keeps in-frame clones, though not all of them. The repertoire holds 55,000 to 80,000 clones, with about 81% as singletons. The input for sequencing was CD4+ or CD8+ T cells sorted from blood, taken in a trial of the OX40 agonist ivuxolimab. The receptors derive from an adult with an advanced solid tumor such as melanoma, head and neck, liver or kidney cancer.

The chain recombines TRBV6-6 with TRBJ1-5; 7 positions agree with TRBD1. The CDR3 covers 15 residues. Germline V gives CDR1 MNHNY, CDR2 SVGAGI (reference sequence). V lost 6 bases, J lost 6 bases, and 11 bases stayed unmatched. The CDR3 nucleotides read TGTGCCAGCAGCACCACAGGGGTTTATGGTCAGCCCCAGCATTTT. Translating it yields CASSTTGVYGQPQHF.

This clone was found a few times. V is TRBV27 and J is TRBJ2-7; 8 bases fit TRBD1. Trimming at V came to 5 bases and at J to 2 bases, leaving 8 bases not matched to a gene. CDR3 length: 15 residues. Germline lookup yields CDR1 MNHEY and CDR2 SMNVEV (reference sequence). CDR3 sequence reads: CASSTRQGSTYEQYF. The CDR3 nucleotides are TGTGCCAGCAGTACTCGACAGGGGAGTACCTACGAGCAGTACTTC.

V gene TRBV2 combines with J gene TRBJ1-2; unclear D gene. V was pared by 3 bases and J by 1 base, with 6 bases between. From germline, CDR1 is SNHLY and CDR2 FYNNEI. The CDR3 sequence is 13 residues long. The CDR3 loop is CASSENSNYGYTF. The CDR3 coding sequence is TGTGCCAGCAGTGAGAACAGTAACTATGGCTACACCTTC.

This clone was detected only once. In DNA form, the CDR3 reads TGCGCCAGCAGTACAGGGACCGACCGAGATGGCTACACCTTC. Protein product: CASSTGTDRDGYTF. The chain links TRBV10-1 to TRBJ1-2; TRBD1 is a possible D gene (6 bases). CDR1 and CDR2 from the germline V gene are WNHNN and SYGVQD (reference sequence). The CDR3 runs to 14 residues. Trimming shortened V by 5 bases and J by 6 bases, and 16 bases separated the two germline ends.